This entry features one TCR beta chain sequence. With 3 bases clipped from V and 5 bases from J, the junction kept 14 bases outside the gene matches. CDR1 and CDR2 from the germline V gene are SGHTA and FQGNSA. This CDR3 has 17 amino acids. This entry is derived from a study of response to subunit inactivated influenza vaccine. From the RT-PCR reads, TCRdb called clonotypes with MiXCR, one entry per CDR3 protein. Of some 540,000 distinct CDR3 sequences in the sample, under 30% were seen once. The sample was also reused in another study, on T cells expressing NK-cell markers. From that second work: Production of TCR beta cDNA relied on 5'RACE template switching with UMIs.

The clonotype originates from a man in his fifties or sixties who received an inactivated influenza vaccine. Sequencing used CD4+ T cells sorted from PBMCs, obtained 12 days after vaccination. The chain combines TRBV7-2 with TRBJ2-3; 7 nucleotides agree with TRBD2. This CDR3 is CASSFPRGIAGGDTQYF. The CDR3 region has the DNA TGTGCCAGCAGCTTCCCCCGCGGGATAGCGGGCGGAGATACGCAGTATTTT.